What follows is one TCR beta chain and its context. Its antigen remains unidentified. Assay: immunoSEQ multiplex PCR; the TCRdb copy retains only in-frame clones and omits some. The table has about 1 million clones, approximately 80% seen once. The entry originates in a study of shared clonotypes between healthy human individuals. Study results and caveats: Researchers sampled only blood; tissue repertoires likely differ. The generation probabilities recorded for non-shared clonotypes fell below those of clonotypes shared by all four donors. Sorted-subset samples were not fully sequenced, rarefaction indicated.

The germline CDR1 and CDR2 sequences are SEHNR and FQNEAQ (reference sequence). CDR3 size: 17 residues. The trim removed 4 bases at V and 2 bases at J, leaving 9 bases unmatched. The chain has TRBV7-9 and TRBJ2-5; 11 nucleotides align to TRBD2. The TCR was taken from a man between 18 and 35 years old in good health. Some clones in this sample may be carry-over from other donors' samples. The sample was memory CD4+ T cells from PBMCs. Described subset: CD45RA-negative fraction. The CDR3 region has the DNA TGTGCCAGCAGCTCCACTAGCGGGGGAGGGACACAAGAGACCCAGTACTTC. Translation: CASSSTSGGGTQETQYF.